The 30 T cell receptor beta chains given below trace back to one sample, sequenced in a study of T-cell reconstitution after alpha-beta-depleted transplantation in children. Unique molecular identifiers featured in how the TCRbeta library was prepared. TCRdb reanalysed the PCR reads using MiXCR and keeps one entry per CDR3 protein. The data hold around 250,000 distinct CDR3 sequences, with 9.9% observed a single time. The specimen comprised PBMCs from the stem cell graft donor, sampled from the stem cell graft. The receptor source for this set is a human donor who donated a stem cell graft to a child with SCID.

This clonotype appeared a few times. This chain joins TRBV11-1 and TRBJ2-6; tentatively, D is TRBD2 (6 bases). Looked up from germline, CDR1 is SGHAT and CDR2 is FQDESV (reference sequence). The CDR3 spans 18 residues. Trimming took 5 bases from V and 0 from J, leaving 17 bases between them. The CDR3 DNA sequence: TGTGCCAGCAGCCCAAAACCGGGACTGCCCTCTGGGGCCAACGTCCTGACTTTC. This gives the protein CASSPKPGLPSGANVLTF.

CDR3 region: CASSPRSGDITDTQYF. In nucleotides, the CDR3 is TGTGCCAGCAGCCCCCGAAGCGGGGATATAACAGATACGCAGTATTTT. The chain combines TRBV7-9 with TRBJ2-3; 7 bases match TRBD2. This CDR3 is 16 amino acids long. V lost 5 bases, J lost 3 bases, and 11 bases stayed unmatched. From germline, CDR1 is SEHNR and CDR2 FQNEAQ (reference sequence).

This clonotype has just a few counts. The chain links TRBV6-5 to TRBJ2-7, with 7 bases matching TRBD1. In germline, CDR1 is MNHEY, CDR2 SVGAGI. The CDR3 is 15 residues long. The J segment lost 4 bases and the V segment lost 2 bases, leaving 8 bases of the junction unmatched. CDR3 loop: CASSYPKGARYEQYF. The CDR3, as DNA: TGTGCCAGCAGTTACCCCAAGGGGGCTAGGTACGAGCAGTACTTC.

As to this clonotype: Germline is not matched at one junction end, which may reflect a read error. The chain uses TRBV7-9 and TRBJ1-2; D gene uncertain. The CDR3 is made up of 15 amino acids. Germline lookup yields CDR1 SEHNR and CDR2 FQNEAQ (reference sequence). CDR3 sequence (DNA): TGTGCAAGCAGCTCCCAAAAGGACTCGCACTATGGCTACACCTTC. It specifies CASSSQKDSHYGYTF.

This clonotype was counted a single time. The rearrangement links TRBV5-1 to TRBJ1-1, with 9 positions matching TRBD1. CDR1 and CDR2 from the germline V gene are SGHRS and YFSETQ. The ends lost 3 bases at V and 0 bases at J; junction bases unmatched: 12. The CDR3 is 18 amino acids. Here the CDR3 reads CASSWGQGRGGLNTEAFF. For the CDR3, the DNA is TGCGCCAGCAGCTGGGGACAGGGCCGGGGAGGGTTGAACACTGAAGCTTTCTTT.

This clonotype appeared a few times. V and J are TRBV9 and TRBJ2-3; 9 bases map to TRBD1. Germline CDR1 is SGDLS and CDR2 is YYNGEE. J gave up 8 bases and V 3 bases, and 7 bases lay outside the gene matches. The CDR3 has 14 residues. CDR3 sequence (DNA): TGTGCCAGCAGCGCGAGGACAGGGGAATCTACGCAGTATTTT. It encodes CASSARTGESTQYF. Full variable domain (missing parts from reference TRBV9 and TRBJ2-3): DSGVTQTPKHLITATGQRVTLRCSPRSGDLSVYWYQQSLDQGLQFLIQYYNGEERAKGNILERFSAQQFPDLHSELNLSSLELGDSALYFCASSARTGESTQYFGPGTRLTVL.

The table lists this clonotype with many counts. This chain links TRBV20-1 with TRBJ2-5; 10 nucleotides align to TRBD2. Germline lookup yields CDR1 DFQATT and CDR2 SNEGSKA (reference sequence). Germline trimming cut 2 bases from V and 2 bases from J; bases unmatched to any gene: 5. This CDR3 contains 15 residues. The DNA for the CDR3 is TGCAGTGCTAGAAGACTAGCGGGCGGGCAAGAGACCCAGTACTTC. It encodes CSARRLAGGQETQYF.

This clonotype was recorded a few times. J is TRBJ1-1 and V is TRBV20-1, with D possibly matching TRBD1 (5 bases). Germline V gene data show CDR1 as DFQATT and CDR2 as SNEGSKA (reference sequence). This CDR3 comprises 13 residues. V dropped 4 bases and J dropped 6 bases, with 15 bases sitting between them. CDR3 residues: CSAKQGSNPEAFF. CDR3 DNA: TGCAGTGCTAAGCAGGGTTCTAACCCTGAAGCTTTCTTT.

CDR3 nucleotides: TGTGCCAGCAGTGGCCTGGGACAGGGCACAGATACGCAGTATTTT. This codes for CASSGLGQGTDTQYF. The chain joins TRBV6-1 to TRBJ2-3, with TRBD1 matching over 8 bases. The junction had 4 bases not matched to a gene; V was cut back by 4 bases and J by 1 base. The CDR3 is 15 residues long. Germline CDR1 reads MNHNS; CDR2 reads SASEGT.

V usage is TRBV12-5 and J usage is TRBJ2-6, with 10 bases aligning to TRBD1. This CDR3 spans 18 amino acids. CDR1 is LGHNT, CDR2 FRNRAP, per germline. The ends lost 3 bases at V and 2 bases at J; junction bases unmatched: 7. The CDR3 loop reads CASGLAGTGDPGANVLTF. DNA of the CDR3: TGTGCTAGTGGTTTAGCCGGGACAGGGGACCCTGGGGCCAACGTCCTGACTTTC.

The CDR3 bases are TGTGCCAGCTCACCGCAGTACAATCAGCCCCAGCATTTT. Amino acid sequence: CASSPQYNQPQHF. The chain recombines TRBV18 with TRBJ1-5; no clear D. CDR1 is KGHSH, CDR2 LQKENI, per germline. This CDR3 is built from 13 residues. Trimming pared 3 bases from V and 3 bases from J, leaving 6 bases between.

This clonotype has only a few counts. V and J are TRBV5-1 and TRBJ2-1, with a possible D match to TRBD2 (7 bases). The V gene's germline CDR1 is SGHRS and CDR2 YFSETQ. This CDR3 contains 15 residues. The germline V and J ends were trimmed by 3 bases and 6 bases, with 16 bases remaining between them. The CDR3 DNA reads TGCGCCAGCAGCTACCTAGGGGGGGGGCCCAATGAGCAGTTCTTC. It specifies CASSYLGGGPNEQFF. Complete variable domain (other parts from reference TRBV5-1 and TRBJ2-1): KAGVTQTPRYLIKTRGQQVTLSCSPISGHRSVSWYQQTPGQGLQFLFEYFSETQRNKGNFPGRFSGRQFSNSRSEMNVSTLELGDSALYLCASSYLGGGPNEQFFGPGTRLTVL.

The chain combines TRBV5-1 with TRBJ2-4; TRBD1 or TRBD2 may be the D gene (5 bases each). V gave up 1 base and J gave up 5 bases, with 10 bases separating them. CDR1 is SGHRS, CDR2 YFSETQ, per germline. The CDR3 spans 14 residues. The CDR3 DNA is TGCGCCAGCAGCTTGTGGGGGTGGGAAAACATTCAGTACTTC. Protein sequence: CASSLWGWENIQYF.

This clonotype has ten or more counts. As DNA, the CDR3 is TGTGCCAGCAGCCAAGGGATCGGCAGGTTTTCTGGAAACACCATATATTTT. Translating it yields CASSQGIGRFSGNTIYF. The J gene is TRBJ1-3, the V gene TRBV3-1, with D uncertain. The germline V gene has CDR1 LGHDT and CDR2 YNNKEL (reference sequence). This CDR3 spans 17 amino acids. The V gene lost 1 base and the J gene lost 1 base, with 14 bases spanning the gap.

V and J are TRBV19 and TRBJ2-2; no reliable D call. Trimming removed 3 bases from V and 1 base from J, with 9 bases in between. This CDR3 contains 15 residues. The germline V gene encodes CDR1 LNHDA and CDR2 SQIVND (reference sequence). The CDR3 protein is CASSMRSGNTGELFF. The CDR3 bases are TGTGCCAGTAGTATGAGGAGTGGGAACACCGGGGAGCTGTTTTTT.

This clonotype showed up just a few times. J is TRBJ2-1 and V is TRBV7-8, with 12 bases identical to TRBD2. The CDR3 loop spans 20 amino acids. V gave up 10 bases and J gave up 9 bases; unmatched junction bases: 28. Germline assignment: CDR1 SGHVS and CDR2 FQNEAQ. The CDR3 region is CATSGQAVPRLAGDTGEQFF. CDR3 in DNA: TGTGCCACCTCGGGACAGGCAGTCCCTCGACTAGCGGGGGACACCGGTGAGCAGTTCTTC.

In this sample, this clonotype turned up many times. CDR3 sequence reads: CASSLSTNQPQHF. The CDR3 DNA reads TGTGCCAGCAGTTTAAGCACGAATCAGCCCCAGCATTTT. This rearrangement joins TRBV12-3 or TRBV12-4 to TRBJ1-5; D ambiguous. CDR3 size: 13 residues. V lost 2 bases to trimming and J lost 4 bases, with 6 bases between them.

The chain combines TRBV7-9 with TRBJ2-1, with 7 positions matching TRBD2. CDR3 length: 14 residues. Germline V gene sequence: CDR1 SEHNR, CDR2 FQNEAQ (reference sequence). V lost 5 bases to trimming and J lost 8 bases; unmatched junction nucleotides: 9. CDR3 in DNA: TGTGCCAGCAGCACCTGGACTAGAGTCGATGAGCAGTTCTTC. It specifies CASSTWTRVDEQFF.

This clonotype was seen a few times. The chain carries TRBV5-6 and TRBJ2-1; D may be TRBD1 (6 bases). Trimming stripped 0 bases from V and 6 bases from J, with 10 bases between. CDR3 size: 14 residues. Per the germline V gene, CDR1 is SGHDT and CDR2 is YYEEEE. The CDR3 DNA sequence: TGTGCCAGCAGCTTGGGGGGGCCCCGCAATGAGCAGTTCTTC. Translating it yields CASSLGGPRNEQFF.

The chain employs TRBV7-8 and TRBJ2-3; 9 nucleotides agree with TRBD2. The CDR3 loop spans 16 amino acids. Trimming took 1 base from V and 2 from J; bases not matched to a gene: 4. CDR1 is SGHVS and CDR2 is FQNEAQ in the germline V gene. DNA for the CDR3: TGTGCCAGCAGCTTAGTGGGCGGGGGGGCCACAGATACGCAGTATTTT. It specifies CASSLVGGGATDTQYF.

This clonotype was counted only a few times. The chain employs TRBV5-6 and TRBJ1-6; no clear D gene. Trimming stripped 6 bases from V and 0 bases from J, with 16 bases between. Germline CDR1 and CDR2: SGHDT and YYEEEE. The CDR3 is made up of 17 amino acids. CDR3 nucleotides: TGTGCCAGCAACATACGGATGGGGAGCTCCTATAATTCACCCCTCCACTTT. It codes for CASNIRMGSSYNSPLHF. The variable domain in full, completed from reference TRBV5-6 and TRBJ1-6, reads DAGVTQSPTHLIKTRGQQVTLRCSPKSGHDTVSWYQQALGQGPQFIFQYYEEEERQRGNFPDRFSGHQFPNYSSELNVNALLLGDSALYLCASNIRMGSSYNSPLHFGNGTRLTVT.

This clonotype showed up just a few times. The V call is TRBV12-5, the J call TRBJ2-7; possibly TRBD1 or TRBD2 for D (6 bases each). Germline V lookup: CDR1 LGHNT, CDR2 FRNRAP. The CDR3 covers 12 residues. V was pared by 3 bases and J by 6 bases, with 9 bases between. This CDR3 is CASGLQGGEQYF. The CDR3 DNA follows: TGTGCTAGTGGTTTACAGGGAGGCGAGCAGTACTTC.

There are a few counts of this clonotype. The rearrangement links TRBV10-2 to TRBJ2-3; D is possibly TRBD1 (6 bases). The CDR3 has 16 amino acids. V was pared by 0 bases and J by 1 base, with 11 bases between. Germline V gene sequence: CDR1 WSHSY, CDR2 SAAADI. CDR3 in amino acids: CASSESGALGTDTQYF. For the CDR3, the DNA is TGCGCCAGCAGTGAGTCGGGGGCCTTGGGCACAGATACGCAGTATTTT.

This clonotype was picked up a small number of times. This chain links TRBV4-1 with TRBJ1-4, with 10 bases matching TRBD1. CDR3 length: 14 amino acids. Trimming removed 5 bases from V and 8 bases from J; junction bases left unmatched: 5. Germline CDR1 MGHRA, CDR2 YSYEKL. In nucleotides, the CDR3 is TGCGCCAGCAGCTTCCGGGACAGGGGAGAAAAACTGTTTTTT. Amino acids: CASSFRDRGEKLFF.

This chain links TRBV12-3 or TRBV12-4 with TRBJ2-3; 8 bases are a match to TRBD2. Trimming took 6 bases from V and 2 from J; bases not matched to a gene: 16. The CDR3 is made up of 18 amino acids. The CDR3 nucleotides are TGTGCCAGCAGGCCACTGGGGGGTGCGGGGGGCTACACAGATACGCAGTATTTT. It specifies CASRPLGGAGGYTDTQYF.

The CDR3 loop is CASSFVLRETQYF. CDR3 sequence (DNA): TGTGCCAGCAGTTTTGTCCTTCGCGAGACCCAGTACTTC. V usage is TRBV12-3 or TRBV12-4 and J usage is TRBJ2-5, with D unresolved. Trimming removed 3 bases from V and 5 bases from J, with 10 bases in between. The CDR3 extends over 13 amino acids.

This clonotype was counted a few times. This chain uses TRBV10-3 with TRBJ1-4; D remains ambiguous. CDR3 length: 15 residues. V lost 0 bases and J lost 7, with 12 bases in between. In germline, CDR1 is ENHRY, CDR2 SYGVKD. The CDR3 DNA is TGTGCCATCAGTGAGTCCGGCAAGCGCGGTGAAAAACTGTTTTTT. Translating gives CAISESGKRGEKLFF.

The rearrangement joins TRBV29-1 to TRBJ2-3, with 7 bases that match TRBD2. Germline V gene sequence: CDR1 SQVTM, CDR2 ANQGSEA. J was trimmed by 5 bases and V by 8 bases; bases with no gene match: 16. The CDR3 sequence is 15 residues long. This CDR3 reads CSLNPDGPGGDTQYF. The CDR3 nucleotides read TGCAGCCTGAATCCTGACGGGCCGGGAGGAGATACGCAGTATTTT.

This clonotype occurred a few times. This chain links TRBV18 with TRBJ2-5; D is unresolved. The germline gives CDR1 KGHSH, CDR2 LQKENI. With 1 base removed from V and 2 bases from J, the gap between germline ends came to 17 bases. The CDR3 runs to 17 residues. The CDR3 loop is CASSPQSGVLGQETQYF. CDR3 nucleotides: TGTGCCAGCTCACCACAGTCGGGTGTGTTGGGGCAAGAGACCCAGTACTTC.

The chain carries TRBV6-1 and TRBJ1-2, with TRBD1 matching over 7 bases. Germline V gene sequence: CDR1 MNHNS, CDR2 SASEGT. The CDR3 extends over 13 amino acids. With 7 bases clipped from V and 4 bases from J, the junction kept 6 bases outside the gene matches. The CDR3 is CASTQDRVYGYTF. CDR3 coding DNA: TGTGCCAGCACCCAAGACAGGGTCTATGGCTACACCTTC.